The 29 T cell receptor beta chains below were found in one sample sequenced in a study of T cell responses to AZD1222 COVID-19 vaccine. This table comes from immunoSEQ multiplex PCR, and its TCRdb copy is limited to in-frame clones, with some not included. The sample contains tens of thousands of clones, around nine tenths of which appear only once. Sample: peripheral blood, taken 28 days after the second AZD1222 dose. Source of these receptors: an adult who received the AZD1222 COVID-19 vaccine.

This clone has only a few counts. The V and J genes are TRBV9 and TRBJ2-1; TRBD2 aligns across 15 bases. CDR3 size: 16 residues. The ends lost 4 bases at V and 3 bases at J; junction bases unmatched: 2. Germline-derived CDR1 and CDR2 are SGDLS and YYNGEE. CDR3: CASSMGLAGGYNEQFF. CDR3 coding DNA: TGTGCCAGCAGCATGGGACTAGCGGGGGGCTACAATGAGCAGTTCTTC.

The rearrangement links TRBV29-1 to TRBJ2-4; TRBD1 is a possible D gene (7 bases). The CDR3 runs 14 residues. Trimming cost V 3 bases and J 1 base, with 10 bases left between them. Germline values: CDR1 SQVTM, CDR2 ANQGSEA. DNA of the CDR3: TGCAGCGTTGAGCCAGGGGGGGCCAAAAACATTCAGTACTTC. Amino acids: CSVEPGGAKNIQYF.

This clone was counted a single time. The J gene is TRBJ1-6, the V gene TRBV2; D unclear. With 7 bases removed from V and 9 bases from J, the gap between germline ends came to 10 bases. The CDR3 loop spans 12 amino acids. Germline V CDR1 and CDR2: SNHLY, FYNNEI. The CDR3 protein is CASKGMGSPLHF. The CDR3 region has the DNA TGTGCCAGCAAAGGCATGGGTTCACCCCTCCACTTT.

The chain couples TRBV2 to TRBJ2-2; D perhaps matches TRBD1 (5 bases). This CDR3 is built from 13 residues. Trimming pared 5 bases from V and 4 bases from J, leaving 8 bases between. The germline gives CDR1 SNHLY, CDR2 FYNNEI. CDR3 coding DNA: TGTGCCAGCAGTCAGGGATCCACCGGGGAGCTGTTTTTT. It translates to CASSQGSTGELFF.

This clone was observed once. The CDR3 region is CASSYEGNYGYTF. The CDR3 DNA reads TGTGCCAGCAGTTACGAGGGGAACTATGGCTACACCTTC. V usage is TRBV6-5 and J usage is TRBJ1-2; a possible D gene is TRBD1 (5 bases). V was trimmed by 2 bases and J by 2 bases, leaving 6 bases between them. The CDR3 totals 13 residues. Germline loops: CDR1 MNHEY, CDR2 SVGAGI.

This clone ranks as medium-sized (0.01 to 0.1%). This chain links TRBV27 with TRBJ2-2; D may be TRBD2 (6 bases). V dropped 5 bases and J dropped 1 base, with 20 bases sitting between them. Germline V gene lookup returns CDR1 MNHEY and CDR2 SMNVEV (reference sequence). CDR3 size: 18 residues. CDR3: CASSTSRALLRNTGELFF. The CDR3 bases are TGTGCCAGCAGTACTAGCCGGGCCCTCCTACGGAACACCGGGGAGCTGTTTTTT.

This chain joins TRBV9 and TRBJ2-7, with D perhaps TRBD2 (5 bases). In germline, CDR1 is SGDLS, CDR2 YYNGEE. V lost 0 bases and J lost 3, with 13 bases in between. This CDR3 contains 15 residues. The CDR3 coding sequence is TGTGCCAGCAGCGTAGAAGAGGGTGGCTACTACGAGCAGTACTTC. Protein sequence: CASSVEEGGYYEQYF.

This clone was seen only a few times. This CDR3 reads CASSLGGVETQYF. The CDR3 region has the DNA TGTGCCAGCAGCCTTGGCGGGGTGGAGACCCAGTACTTC. This chain joins TRBV2 and TRBJ2-5, with D maybe TRBD2 (6 bases). The CDR3 is made up of 13 amino acids. Trimming shortened V by 6 bases and J by 5 bases, and 13 bases separated the two germline ends. CDR1 and CDR2 (germline): SNHLY, FYNNEI.

The chain has TRBV5-5 and TRBJ2-5; no reliable D call. The V and J ends lost 4 bases and 5 bases respectively, with 18 bases between them. This CDR3 has 15 amino acids. The germline V gene encodes CDR1 SGHKS and CDR2 YYEKEE (reference sequence). CDR3 in DNA: TGTGCCAGCAGCACCGCCCCGATTGCGTGGGAGACCCAGTACTTC. Its protein product is CASSTAPIAWETQYF.

This sequence joins TRBV10-3 and TRBJ2-7; 10 positions match TRBD1. The germline V gene has CDR1 ENHRY and CDR2 SYGVKD. The J segment lost 1 base and the V segment lost 4 bases, leaving 7 bases of the junction unmatched. The CDR3 contains 16 residues. In DNA form, the CDR3 reads TGTGCCATCAGTGGGTTAGGGGGACAGGGGTCCTACGAGCAGTACTTC. This encodes CAISGLGGQGSYEQYF.

Note on this clone: At one boundary the junction diverges from the germline segment, which might be a read error. V and J are TRBV7-7 and TRBJ2-1; D remains ambiguous. The CDR3 contains 13 residues. From germline, CDR1 is SSHAT and CDR2 FNYEAQ (reference sequence). This CDR3 reads CASSLGFNNEQFF. CDR3 nucleotide sequence: TGTGCTAGCAGCTTAGGATTTAACAATGAGCAGTTCTTC.

The chain links TRBV15 to TRBJ2-7, with D unclear. The germline CDR1 and CDR2 sequences are LNHNV and YYDKDF (reference sequence). V was cut by 0 bases and J by 3 bases, with 15 bases left in between. The CDR3 has 16 amino acids. The CDR3 sequence is CATSRDSVSIGYEQYF. Here the CDR3 DNA reads TGTGCCACCAGCAGAGACAGCGTTTCCATAGGCTACGAGCAGTACTTC.

This clone showed up just a few times. The genes are TRBV7-3 and TRBJ1-1; D gene ambiguous. V shed 5 bases and J shed 5 bases, with 12 bases lying between them. The germline CDR1 and CDR2 sequences are SGHTA and FQGTGA. The CDR3 has 13 amino acids. CDR3 DNA sequence: TGTGCCAGCAGCGCCCAGGTTGGAACTGAAGCTTTCTTT. This sequence encodes CASSAQVGTEAFF.

The chain uses TRBV19 and TRBJ1-2, with TRBD1 as a possible D gene (6 bases). V lost 8 bases, J lost 5 bases, and 12 bases lay in between. The CDR3 has 12 residues. In germline, CDR1 is LNHDA, CDR2 SQIVND (reference sequence). The CDR3 here is CASDNRDYGYTF. The CDR3 coding sequence is TGTGCCAGTGATAACAGGGATTATGGCTACACCTTC.

This chain joins TRBV19 and TRBJ1-2; D not resolved. V shed 3 bases and J shed 9 bases, with 14 bases lying between them. The germline V gene encodes CDR1 LNHDA and CDR2 SQIVND (reference sequence). The CDR3 is made up of 13 amino acids. The CDR3 nucleotides are TGTGCCAGTAGTATCGGGCAGAGGCAGAGCTACACCTTC. This translates into CASSIGQRQSYTF.

V is TRBV5-1 and J is TRBJ1-2; D ambiguous. The germline gives CDR1 SGHRS, CDR2 YFSETQ. V lost 1 base, J lost 1 base, and 8 bases lay in between. This CDR3 is built from 14 residues. CDR3 region: CASSLSQYNYGYTF. Written as DNA, the CDR3 is TGCGCCAGCAGCTTGTCACAGTATAACTATGGCTACACCTTC.

This rearrangement joins TRBV7-8 to TRBJ1-1; D ambiguous. The CDR3 is 14 amino acids. With 1 base removed from V and 0 bases from J, the gap between germline ends came to 6 bases. Germline lookup yields CDR1 SGHVS and CDR2 FQNEAQ. CDR3 DNA: TGTGCCAGCAGCTTAGGACTAGTGAACACTGAAGCTTTCTTT. Protein: CASSLGLVNTEAFF.

This clone was counted only a few times. The chain recombines TRBV29-1 with TRBJ2-3; 9 nucleotides agree with TRBD1. After removal of 8 bases from V and 2 bases from J, the junction contained 5 bases not matched to a gene. In germline, CDR1 is SQVTM, CDR2 ANQGSEA. CDR3 length: 13 amino acids. CDR3 in DNA: TGCAGCACTACAGGGGGCTCCACAGATACGCAGTATTTT. Protein sequence: CSTTGGSTDTQYF.

The V gene is TRBV2, the J gene TRBJ2-1; 10 nucleotides align to TRBD2. The CDR3 spans 14 residues. The trim removed 8 bases at V and 8 bases at J, leaving 9 bases unmatched. Germline V gene data show CDR1 as SNHLY and CDR2 as FYNNEI. Here the CDR3 DNA reads TGTGCCAGCGGGCGTAGCGGGGGGATCGATGAGCAGTTCTTC. Amino acids: CASGRSGGIDEQFF. The variable domain in full, completed from reference TRBV2 and TRBJ2-1, reads EPEVTQTPSHQVTQMGQEVILRCVPISNHLYFYWYRQILGQKVEFLVSFYNNEISEKSEIFDDQFSVERPDGSNFTLKIRSTKLEDSAMYFCASGRSGGIDEQFFGPGTRLTVL.

This chain's CDR3 is CASSTGYGYTF. For the CDR3, the DNA is TGTGCCAGTTCAACAGGGTATGGCTACACCTTC. V gene TRBV10-3 combines with J gene TRBJ1-2, with D possibly TRBD1 on 6 matching bases. The CDR3 covers 11 residues. The V gene's germline CDR1 is ENHRY and CDR2 SYGVKD. V was trimmed by 10 bases and J by 5 bases, leaving 11 bases between them.

The rearrangement uses TRBV19 and TRBJ1-1; D is perhaps TRBD1 (6 bases). This CDR3 is built from 17 residues. V shed 4 bases and J shed 2 bases, with 20 bases lying between them. In germline, CDR1 is LNHDA, CDR2 SQIVND (reference sequence). The CDR3 here is CASSTRLVGQLNTEAFF. Written as DNA, the CDR3 is TGTGCCAGTAGTACCCGACTAGTCGGACAGTTAAACACTGAAGCTTTCTTT. Drawing the rest from reference TRBV19 and TRBJ1-1, the complete variable domain is DGGITQSPKYLFRKEGQNVTLSCEQNLNHDAMYWYRQDPGQGLRLIYYSQIVNDFQKGDIAEGYSVSREKKESFPLTVTSAQKNPTAFYLCASSTRLVGQLNTEAFFGQGTRLTVV.

The CDR3 is CASSSIYRGANYGYTF. The CDR3 DNA is TGTGCCAGCAGCTCCATTTACCGGGGAGCTAACTATGGCTACACCTTC. This chain uses TRBV7-8 with TRBJ1-2, with D hard to call. Germline lookup yields CDR1 SGHVS and CDR2 FQNEAQ. V lost 4 bases to trimming and J lost 0 bases, with 15 bases between them. The CDR3 is 16 amino acids. Supplemented by reference TRBV7-8 and TRBJ1-2, the full variable domain reads GAGVSQSPRYKVAKRGQDVALRCDPISGHVSLFWYQQALGQGPEFLTYFQNEAQLDKSGLPSDRFFAERPEGSVSTLKIQRTQQEDSAVYLCASSSIYRGANYGYTFGSGTRLTVV.

V usage is TRBV5-6 and J usage is TRBJ1-4; D uncertain. Germline CDR1 SGHDT, CDR2 YYEEEE. V lost 0 bases and J 7 bases, leaving 10 bases between the germline ends. The CDR3 loop spans 14 amino acids. CDR3 DNA sequence: TGTGCCAGCAGCTTGGCCGTTGCGGGTGAAAAACTGTTTTTT. This translates into CASSLAVAGEKLFF.

The chain is built from TRBV19 and TRBJ1-1, with TRBD1 identical over 9 bases. Germline V lookup: CDR1 LNHDA, CDR2 SQIVND (reference sequence). The CDR3 length is 13 residues. After removal of 7 bases from V and 3 bases from J, the junction contained 3 bases not matched to a gene. CDR3 sequence: CASIDRGDTEAFF. CDR3 nucleotides: TGTGCCAGTATCGACAGGGGGGACACTGAAGCTTTCTTT.

The rearrangement uses TRBV3-1 (or the pseudogene TRBV3-2) and TRBJ2-7; D remains unclear. Trimming took off 0 bases at V and 1 base at J, with 7 bases between the two ends. The CDR3 runs to 14 residues. Germline V lookup: CDR1 LGHDT, CDR2 YNNKEL (reference sequence). The CDR3 DNA follows: TGTGCCAGCAGCCAAGACCTAGGGTCCTACGAGCAGTACTTC. Amino acid sequence: CASSQDLGSYEQYF.

The chain's CDR3 is CASRYTGRTEAFF. The CDR3 coding sequence is TGTGCCAGCAGGTATACAGGGCGTACTGAAGCTTTCTTT. This chain joins TRBV2 and TRBJ1-1; perhaps TRBD1 as D (6 bases). Germline V gives CDR1 SNHLY, CDR2 FYNNEI. The CDR3 consists of 13 residues. The V end was cut by 6 bases, the J end by 5 bases, with 13 bases between.

The chain combines TRBV5-4 with TRBJ1-6, with D unresolved. Germline values: CDR1 SGHNT, CDR2 YYREEE (reference sequence). V lost 2 bases to trimming and J lost 5 bases, with 11 bases between them. The CDR3 runs to 15 residues. This CDR3 is CASSFFGPDNSPLHF. The CDR3 DNA reads TGTGCCAGCAGCTTTTTTGGGCCAGATAATTCACCCCTCCACTTT.

This clone was detected only a few times. The chain combines TRBV10-3 with TRBJ1-6; TRBD1 matches at 10 bases. Unmatched junction bases numbered 2, after V lost 6 bases and J lost 6 bases. There are 14 residues in the CDR3. The germline V gene has CDR1 ENHRY and CDR2 SYGVKD. CDR3 DNA sequence: TGTGCCATCAGCCGGGACAGGGGTAATTCACCCCTCCACTTT. Translating gives CAISRDRGNSPLHF.

The rearrangement uses TRBV5-1 and TRBJ2-7, with D tentatively TRBD1 (6 bases). The CDR3 is 15 amino acids. Germline V gene data show CDR1 as SGHRS and CDR2 as YFSETQ. V lost 4 bases, J lost 2 bases, and 16 bases lay in between. The CDR3 sequence is CASSLRTDITYEQYF. CDR3 bases: TGCGCCAGCAGCCTCCGGACAGACATAACCTACGAGCAGTACTTC. Full variable domain (rest looked up from reference TRBV5-1 and TRBJ2-7): KAGVTQTPRYLIKTRGQQVTLSCSPISGHRSVSWYQQTPGQGLQFLFEYFSETQRNKGNFPGRFSGRQFSNSRSEMNVSTLELGDSALYLCASSLRTDITYEQYFGPGTRLTVT.